This entry lists 14 T cell receptor beta chains sequenced from one sample in a study of neoadjuvant anti-PD-1 for oral cavity cancer. Assay: immunoSEQ multiplex PCR; the TCRdb copy retains only in-frame clones and omits some. This sample has about 13,000 clones, with 71% found just once. The material sequenced was PBMCs, taken before nivolumab (anti-PD-1) treatment. The receptors shown here come from a person aged 35 to 85 with oral cavity squamous cell carcinoma.

This clone was counted a few times. The rearrangement joins TRBV4-2 to TRBJ2-6; the D is unclear. The CDR3 consists of 16 residues. V gave up 0 bases and J gave up 2 bases, with 8 bases separating them. Germline lookup yields CDR1 LGHNA and CDR2 YNFKEQ. The CDR3, as DNA: TGTGCCAGCAGCCAAGAGGTAGTAGCTGGGGCCAACGTCCTGACTTTC. Protein product: CASSQEVVAGANVLTF.

The CDR3 protein is CASSPGGTRQETQYF. In DNA form, the CDR3 reads TGTGCCAGCAGCCCCGGCGGGACTAGACAAGAGACCCAGTACTTC. The rearrangement uses TRBV11-2 and TRBJ2-5; TRBD2 matches at 8 bases. Germline V lookup: CDR1 SGHAT, CDR2 FQNNGV. The CDR3 is 15 amino acids. Trimming took 5 bases from V and 2 from J; bases not matched to a gene: 7.

This clone occurred once. The chain combines TRBV7-3 with TRBJ2-5, with D hard to call. Trimming removed 0 bases from V and 1 base from J, with 3 bases in between. CDR1 and CDR2 from the germline V gene are SGHTA and FQGTGA. The CDR3 runs to 13 residues. CDR3 bases: TGTGCCAGCAGCTTAACGGTCCAAGAGACCCAGTACTTC. Residues: CASSLTVQETQYF.

The chain combines TRBV4-1 with TRBJ2-5; D is uncertain. The V end was cut by 2 bases, the J end by 2 bases, with 9 bases between. This CDR3 is built from 14 residues. Germline CDR1 reads MGHRA; CDR2 reads YSYEKL. Here the CDR3 reads CASSQTPEQETQYF. As DNA, the CDR3 is TGCGCCAGCAGCCAAACCCCAGAGCAAGAGACCCAGTACTTC.

The chain joins TRBV4-1 to TRBJ2-3; D gene uncertain. Between the trimmed V and J ends, which lost 2 bases and 7 bases, there was a span of 10 bases. The CDR3 length is 13 residues. Looked up from germline, CDR1 is MGHRA and CDR2 is YSYEKL. The CDR3: CASSQLLGNTQYF. In DNA, the CDR3 is TGCGCCAGCAGCCAACTACTTGGAAATACGCAGTATTTT.

This chain uses TRBV7-2 with TRBJ1-1; D not certain. The CDR3 runs 15 residues. V lost 4 bases to trimming and J lost 3 bases, with 15 bases between them. Per germline, CDR1 SGHTA and CDR2 FQGNSA. CDR3 bases: TGTGCCAGCAGCTCCGATCCGGCCGGGGACACTGAAGCTTTCTTT. This translates into CASSSDPAGDTEAFF.

V and J are TRBV11-2 and TRBJ2-5; D unclear. The CDR3 is 15 residues long. Germline-derived CDR1 and CDR2 are SGHAT and FQNNGV. V lost 5 bases, J lost 0 bases, and 13 bases lay in between. CDR3 sequence (DNA): TGTGCCAGCAGCCCTCTACTTAGGGACCAAGAGACCCAGTACTTC. Its translation is CASSPLLRDQETQYF. The variable domain in full, completed from reference TRBV11-2 and TRBJ2-5, reads EAGVAQSPRYKIIEKRQSVAFWCNPISGHATLYWYQQILGQGPKLLIQFQNNGVVDDSQLPKDRFSAERLKGVDSTLKIQPAKLEDSAVYLCASSPLLRDQETQYFGPGTRLLVL.

The genes are TRBV2 and TRBJ1-1, with a weak D call TRBD1 (6 bases). The germline CDR1 and CDR2 sequences are SNHLY and FYNNEI. The CDR3 length is 15 residues. Trimming pared 3 bases from V and 2 bases from J, leaving 13 bases between. The CDR3 DNA is TGTGCCAGCAGTGAGGAGGCAGGGGCCAACACTGAAGCTTTCTTT. Its translation: CASSEEAGANTEAFF.

V and J are TRBV27 and TRBJ1-1; TRBD1 might be the D (5 bases). CDR1 is MNHEY and CDR2 is SMNVEV in the germline V gene (reference sequence). The CDR3 runs 13 residues. Trimming cost V 3 bases and J 4 bases, with 9 bases left between them. CDR3 region: CASSLGGITEAFF. CDR3 coding DNA: TGTGCCAGCAGTTTGGGGGGGATCACTGAAGCTTTCTTT.

The chain uses TRBV7-8 and TRBJ2-1, with 9 bases lining up with TRBD2. The CDR3 consists of 14 residues. Germline V gene data show CDR1 as SGHVS and CDR2 as FQNEAQ. J was trimmed by 8 bases and V by 4 bases; bases with no gene match: 6. The CDR3 DNA reads as TGTGCCAGCAGCTCGGGACTAGCAAGCGATGAGCAGTTCTTC. Translated: CASSSGLASDEQFF.

This clone was recorded a few times. This chain uses TRBV20-1 with TRBJ1-1; the D is unclear. There are 11 residues in the CDR3. Between the trimmed V and J ends, which lost 5 bases and 2 bases, there was a span of 6 bases. Germline CDR1 is DFQATT and CDR2 is SNEGSKA (reference sequence). The CDR3 DNA is TGCAGTGCTCGCAGTAACACTGAAGCTTTCTTT. Translating gives CSARSNTEAFF.

This rearrangement joins TRBV5-1 to TRBJ2-7; D not resolved. V lost 1 base and J 2 bases, leaving 13 bases between the germline ends. The CDR3 has 15 residues. The germline gives CDR1 SGHRS, CDR2 YFSETQ. CDR3: CASSLYHSTTYEQYF. The CDR3 DNA sequence: TGCGCCAGCAGCTTGTACCATTCCACCACCTACGAGCAGTACTTC.

This chain connects TRBV28 to TRBJ2-5; maybe TRBD2 (7 bases). In germline, CDR1 is MDHEN, CDR2 SYDVKM. Between the trimmed V and J ends, which lost 5 bases and 1 base, there was a span of 11 bases. The CDR3 has 14 amino acids. The DNA of the CDR3 is TGTGCCAGCAGTAGGGGGGGCCCCCAAGAGACCCAGTACTTC. Its translation is CASSRGGPQETQYF.

The chain has TRBV5-1 and TRBJ1-4, with D maybe TRBD1 (6 bases). Germline V gene data show CDR1 as SGHRS and CDR2 as YFSETQ. The CDR3 is 15 residues long. The V end lost 4 bases, the J end lost 5 bases, and 15 bases lay between the germline ends. The CDR3 loop reads CASSTGQSGNEKLFF. The CDR3 nucleotides are TGCGCCAGCAGCACCGGACAGTCGGGCAATGAAAAACTGTTTTTT. Full variable domain (rest looked up from reference TRBV5-1 and TRBJ1-4): KAGVTQTPRYLIKTRGQQVTLSCSPISGHRSVSWYQQTPGQGLQFLFEYFSETQRNKGNFPGRFSGRQFSNSRSEMNVSTLELGDSALYLCASSTGQSGNEKLFFGSGTQLSVL.